The present TCR beta chain was sequenced within a study of CD8 T cells in Susac syndrome. As regards this clonotype: Its cognate antigen is unknown.

Reverse transcription of roughly 0.5 to 1 ug RNA was performed with random hexamers. TCRdb recomputed calls from the immunoSEQ multiplex PCR reads with MiXCR, one row per CDR3 protein. The top ten hold around 0.21% of the sample, which has 100,000 to 150,000 distinct CDR3 sequences, around 94% seen once. This CDR3 comprises 16 residues. V trimming: 3 bases; J trimming: 2 bases; junction bases outside the gene matches: 9. Per germline, CDR1 MGHDK and CDR2 SYGVNS. Study outcomes and limitations: Susac-specific public clones numbered sixteen in total CD8+ repertoires (and 5 or 6 in CD8+ TEMRA repertoires).

The source of this sequence is a human donor with Susac syndrome. The rearrangement uses TRBV25-1 and TRBJ2-5, with 7 bases aligning to TRBD2. Sequencing was carried out using CD8+ T cells from PBMCs. CDR3 coding DNA: TGTGCCAGCAGTGATCCCGGGGAGGGGCAACAAGAGACCCAGTACTTC. This translates into CASSDPGEGQQETQYF. Full variable domain (rest looked up from reference TRBV25-1 and TRBJ2-5): EADIYQTPRYLVIGTGKKITLECSQTMGHDKMYWYQQDPGMELHLIHYSYGVNSTEKGDLSSESTVSRIRTEHFPLTLESARPSHTSQYLCASSDPGEGQQETQYFGPGTRLLVL.